Listed below are T cell receptor beta chains from one sample, sequenced in a study of OX40 agonist ivuxolimab in advanced cancers. Some clones are missing from TCRdb's copy, which holds only in-frame ones; the method was immunoSEQ multiplex PCR. The table has approximately 78,000 clones, about 87% seen once. This sample comprised CD4+ or CD8+ T cells sorted from blood, obtained in a trial of the OX40 agonist ivuxolimab. The origin of the receptors is an adult with an advanced solid tumor such as melanoma, head and neck, liver or kidney cancer. Both conserved end residues are part of each CDR3. The D gene is left open where the match is weak. Part of the rows lack a size; the others show once, few, many or a class for expanded clones.

v_call	clone_size	d_call	j_call	cdr3_aa	cdr3_nt
TRBV29-1	-	TRBD2	TRBJ2-1	CSVVTSGGAEQFF	TGCAGCGTTGTTACTAGCGGGGGGGCTGAGCAGTTCTTC
TRBV5-4	-	TRBD2	TRBJ2-1	CASSPGGRDDNEQFF	TGTGCCAGCAGCCCCGGCGGGAGGGACGACAATGAGCAGTTCTTC
TRBV7-8	-	-	TRBJ2-1	CASSLDLTGQQFF	TGTGCCAGCAGCTTAGATTTGACGGGTCAGCAGTTCTTC
TRBV28	-	-	TRBJ2-7	CASSSPGGSLYEQYF	TGTGCCAGCAGTTCCCCCGGGGGATCCCTCTACGAGCAGTACTTC
TRBV5-8	-	-	TRBJ2-6	CASSPPGSGANVLTF	TGTGCCAGCAGCCCCCCGGGCTCTGGGGCCAACGTCCTGACTTTC
TRBV5-4	-	-	TRBJ1-2	CASSLVGVSGYTF	TGTGCCAGCAGCTTGGTTGGGGTTTCTGGCTACACCTTC
TRBV19	once	-	TRBJ1-5	CASSIGPANQPQHF	TGTGCCAGTAGTATTGGGCCAGCTAATCAGCCCCAGCATTTT
TRBV28	-	TRBD1	TRBJ2-7	CASSLGDRAGTMQYF	TGTGCCAGCAGCTTAGGGGACAGGGCGGGTACGATGCAGTACTTC
TRBV7-6	-	-	TRBJ2-2	CASSLGGQGNTGELFF	TGTGCCAGCAGCTTAGGTGGTCAGGGGAACACCGGGGAGCTGTTTTTT
TRBV5-8	-	TRBD1	TRBJ1-1	CASILTGASRGAFF	TGTGCCAGCATCCTGACAGGGGCAAGCAGGGGAGCTTTCTTT
TRBV4-2	once	-	TRBJ1-2	CASSQDHLGGDYGYTF	TGTGCCAGCAGCCAAGATCATTTGGGGGGCGACTATGGCTACACCTTC
TRBV19	-	-	TRBJ2-6	CASSSSYAGSGANVLTF	TGTGCCAGTAGTTCTTCGTACGCGGGTTCTGGGGCCAACGTCCTGACTTTC
TRBV11-3	once	-	TRBJ2-7	CASSPDGSYEQYF	TGTGCCAGCAGCCCCGACGGTAGCTACGAGCAGTACTTC
TRBV6-5	-	-	TRBJ1-3	CASTERRNSGNTIYF	TGTGCCAGCACCGAAAGACGGAACTCTGGAAACACCATATATTTT
TRBV7-2	-	TRBD1	TRBJ1-1	CASSYDRGRTEAFF	TGTGCCAGCAGCTACGACAGGGGGAGGACTGAAGCTTTCTTT
TRBV12-1	once	-	TRBJ2-7	CASSPRGDPYEQYF	TGTGCCAGCAGCCCGAGGGGCGATCCCTACGAGCAGTACTTC
TRBV18	-	-	TRBJ1-2	CASSPQGNGYTF	TGTGCCAGCTCACCCCAGGGAAACGGCTACACCTTC
TRBV4-3	-	-	TRBJ2-3	CASSQDPRGADTQYF	TGCGCCAGCAGCCAAGACCCCAGGGGGGCAGATACGCAGTATTTT
TRBV18	-	TRBD2	TRBJ2-1	CASLGLAGRGEQFF	TGTGCCAGCTTGGGACTAGCGGGAAGGGGTGAGCAGTTCTTC
TRBV5-1	-	TRBD2	TRBJ2-5	CASSLQAGGPGETQYF	TGCGCCAGCAGCTTGCAAGCGGGAGGGCCCGGGGAGACCCAGTACTTC
TRBV10-3	-	-	TRBJ2-1	CAIKSRGSGNEQFF	TGTGCCATCAAATCTAGAGGTAGTGGAAATGAGCAGTTCTTC
TRBV7-6	few	TRBD2	TRBJ2-2	CASSSALAGGPRFGELFF	TGTGCCAGCAGCTCAGCACTAGCGGGGGGGCCTCGCTTCGGGGAGCTGTTTTTT
TRBV28	once	-	TRBJ2-1	CASTKGDVYNEQFF	TGTGCCAGCACCAAGGGCGATGTATACAATGAGCAGTTCTTC
TRBV7-6	-	-	TRBJ2-5	CASSLDRAYLETQYF	TGTGCCAGCAGCTTAGATCGAGCTTATTTGGAGACCCAGTACTTC
TRBV4-1	-	-	TRBJ2-3	CASSLLSAGTDTQYF	TGCGCCAGCAGCCTGTTAAGTGCTGGCACAGATACGCAGTATTTT
TRBV28	-	-	TRBJ1-2	CASSLIQGGYGYTF	TGTGCCAGCAGTTTGATACAGGGTGGCTATGGCTACACCTTC
TRBV7-6	-	-	TRBJ2-5	CASSSQETQYF	TGTGCCAGCAGCTCCCAAGAGACCCAGTACTTC
TRBV18	-	-	TRBJ1-4	CASTANEKLFF	TGTGCCAGCACTGCGAATGAAAAACTGTTTTTT
TRBV5-1	-	TRBD2	TRBJ2-1	CASSPGAGGVNEQFF	TGCGCCAGCAGCCCGGGAGCGGGAGGTGTCAATGAGCAGTTCTTC
TRBV2	-	-	TRBJ2-7	CASSEERAQAYEQYF	TGTGCCAGCAGTGAAGAAAGGGCACAAGCCTACGAGCAGTACTTC
TRBV28	-	-	TRBJ2-1	CASRLPGLSEQFF	TGTGCCAGCAGACTACCGGGACTCAGTGAGCAGTTCTTC
TRBV28	once	-	TRBJ1-6	CASGPQGNNSPLHF	TGTGCCAGTGGCCCCCAGGGGAATAATTCACCCCTCCACTTT
TRBV5-3	-	-	TRBJ2-2	CASSLYVTGELFF	TGTGCCAGCAGCTTATACGTGACCGGGGAGCTGTTTTTT
TRBV7-2	-	-	TRBJ1-1	CASSMTPNTEAFF	TGTGCCAGCAGCATGACACCCAACACTGAAGCTTTCTTT
TRBV7-9	-	-	TRBJ1-3	CASSLRRNTIYF	TGTGCCAGCAGCTTACGGCGTAACACCATATATTTT
TRBV19	-	TRBD1	TRBJ1-2	CASSVQDRVDYGYTF	TGTGCCAGTAGTGTACAGGACAGGGTGGACTATGGCTACACCTTC
TRBV28	-	TRBD2	TRBJ2-7	CASSSVAGRTYEQYF	TGTGCCAGCAGTTCTGTAGCGGGCCGAACCTACGAGCAGTACTTC
TRBV2	once	TRBD1	TRBJ1-1	CASGDWGQGARAFF	TGTGCCAGCGGGGATTGGGGACAGGGGGCACGAGCTTTCTTT
TRBV15	-	-	TRBJ1-5	CATSRDQDQPQHF	TGTGCCACCAGCAGAGATCAAGATCAGCCCCAGCATTTT
TRBV5-1	-	-	TRBJ2-5	CASSATQETQYF	TGCGCCAGCAGCGCTACCCAAGAGACCCAGTACTTC
TRBV18	-	TRBD2	TRBJ2-7	CASCELAGREQYF	TGTGCCAGCTGTGAACTAGCGGGACGCGAGCAGTACTTC
TRBV7-2	-	-	TRBJ2-3	CASSLRSAGPSTDTQYF	TGTGCCAGCAGCTTAAGGTCCGCGGGGCCTTCCACAGATACGCAGTATTTT
TRBV29-1	-	-	TRBJ2-3	CSVVGIHTDTQYF	TGCAGCGTGGTCGGGATACACACAGATACGCAGTATTTT
TRBV5-1	-	TRBD2	TRBJ2-5	CASTTLAGDETQYF	TGCGCCAGCACCACTCTAGCGGGAGATGAGACCCAGTACTTC
TRBV10-3	few	TRBD1	TRBJ2-7	CAISEDRGPYEQYF	TGTGCCATCAGTGAGGACAGGGGGCCCTACGAGCAGTACTTC
TRBV14	-	-	TRBJ1-1	CASSLGEGPLNTEAFF	TGTGCCAGCAGCCTAGGAGAAGGCCCTTTGAACACTGAAGCTTTCTTT
TRBV28	-	TRBD1	TRBJ2-4	CASSLWFLRDSTSGNIQYF	TGTGCCAGCAGTTTATGGTTTCTTAGGGACAGCACTTCGGGAAACATTCAGTACTTC
TRBV19	-	-	TRBJ2-1	CASSPIGQLYEQFF	TGTGCCAGTAGTCCGATAGGACAGCTCTATGAGCAGTTCTTC
TRBV7-2	-	TRBD2	TRBJ2-1	CASSPGLADNNEQFF	TGTGCCAGCAGCCCAGGACTAGCGGACAACAATGAGCAGTTCTTC
TRBV5-1	-	-	TRBJ1-1	CASSLEARNTEAFF	TGCGCCAGCAGCTTGGAAGCCAGGAACACTGAAGCTTTCTTT
TRBV14	-	TRBD2	TRBJ2-3	CASSQPSGRTDTQYF	TGTGCCAGCAGCCAACCGAGCGGGAGGACAGATACGCAGTATTTT